This T cell receptor beta chain stems from a study of blood T cell repertoires in COVID-19. At the level of the study: From the United States, Italy and Spain came samples of acute and convalescent COVID-19. PBMCs, B-cell-depleted T cells, or T cells were the source of the cDNA or gDNA that made up the material.

Authors' methods: Nucleated cell number was recorded as an estimate derived from reference gene primer amplification. Measured with immunoSEQ multiplex PCR; TCRdb has only the in-frame clones, and not every one. V and J calls and clone size follow that table, whereas D and trimming were derived from the DNA. The sample comprises about 190,000 clones, 75% to 90% of which are singletons, and 0.95% to 1.3% rests with the top ten. Trimming removed 6 bases from V and 3 bases from J; junction bases left unmatched: 11. Germline V gene data show CDR1 as LNHDA and CDR2 as SQIVND (reference sequence). This CDR3 has 16 residues.

Specimen: peripheral blood. The genes are TRBV19 and TRBJ1-2, with TRBD1 identical over 9 bases. The sequence derives from a man between 25 and 39 years old with acute or convalescent COVID-19. CDR3 amino acids: CASSKIRDRDHYGYTF. For the CDR3, the DNA is TGTGCCAGTAGCAAGATCCGGGACAGGGATCACTATGGCTACACCTTC.